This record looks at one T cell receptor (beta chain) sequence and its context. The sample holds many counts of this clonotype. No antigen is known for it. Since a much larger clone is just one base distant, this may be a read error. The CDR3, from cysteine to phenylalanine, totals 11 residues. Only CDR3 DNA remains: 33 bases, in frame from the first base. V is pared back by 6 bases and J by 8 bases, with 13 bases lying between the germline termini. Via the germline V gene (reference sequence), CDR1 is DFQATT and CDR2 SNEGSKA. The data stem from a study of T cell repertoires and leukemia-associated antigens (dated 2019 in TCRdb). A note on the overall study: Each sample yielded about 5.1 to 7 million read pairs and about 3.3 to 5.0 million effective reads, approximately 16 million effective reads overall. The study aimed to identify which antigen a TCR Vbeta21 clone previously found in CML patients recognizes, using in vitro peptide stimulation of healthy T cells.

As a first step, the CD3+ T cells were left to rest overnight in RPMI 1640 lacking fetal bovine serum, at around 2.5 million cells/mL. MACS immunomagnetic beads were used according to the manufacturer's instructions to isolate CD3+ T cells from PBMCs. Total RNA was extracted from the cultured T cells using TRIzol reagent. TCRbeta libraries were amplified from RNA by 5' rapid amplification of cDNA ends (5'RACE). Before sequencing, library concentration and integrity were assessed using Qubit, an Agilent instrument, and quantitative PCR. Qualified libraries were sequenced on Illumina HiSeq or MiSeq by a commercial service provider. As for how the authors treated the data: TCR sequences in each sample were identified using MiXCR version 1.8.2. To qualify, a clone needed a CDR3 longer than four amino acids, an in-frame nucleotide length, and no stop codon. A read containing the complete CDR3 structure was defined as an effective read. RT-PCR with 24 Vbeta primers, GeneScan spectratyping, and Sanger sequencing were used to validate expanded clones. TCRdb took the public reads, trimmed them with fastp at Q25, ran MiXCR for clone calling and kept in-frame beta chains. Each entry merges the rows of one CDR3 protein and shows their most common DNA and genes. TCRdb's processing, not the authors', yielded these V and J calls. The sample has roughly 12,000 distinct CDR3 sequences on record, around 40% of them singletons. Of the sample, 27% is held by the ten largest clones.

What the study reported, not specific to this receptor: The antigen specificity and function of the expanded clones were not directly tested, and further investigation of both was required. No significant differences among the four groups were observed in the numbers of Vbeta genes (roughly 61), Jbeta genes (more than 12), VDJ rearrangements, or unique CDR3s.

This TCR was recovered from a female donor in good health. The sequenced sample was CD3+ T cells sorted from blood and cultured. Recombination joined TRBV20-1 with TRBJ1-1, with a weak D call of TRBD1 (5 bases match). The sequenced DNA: TGCAGTGCGGATCTGGGGGAGGAAGCTTTCTTT. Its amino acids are CSADLGEEAFF.